Reported below is one TCR beta chain. Its antigen is currently unknown. Primers: 60 Vbeta forward and 13 Jbeta reverse. Some clones are missing from TCRdb's copy, which holds only in-frame ones; the method was immunoSEQ multiplex PCR. This sample carries tens of thousands of clones, with 12% going to the ten biggest clones. The CDR3 totals 15 residues. The V end lost 4 bases, the J end lost 3 bases, and 15 bases lay between the germline ends. Germline V gene data show CDR1 as SGHVS and CDR2 as FQNEAQ. The data were obtained in a study of cytomegalovirus exposure and HLA in healthy donors. Study-level points and caveats: Relative to the roughly 690-donor mean, N-insertions were reportedly fewer in an Asian-associated ancestry cluster in a later analysis.

This rearrangement joins TRBV7-8 to TRBJ2-5; D is ambiguous. The sequence came from a woman in her 30s in good health and CMV-seropositive. Specimen: PBMCs. The CDR3 loop is CASSSGFSAEETQYF. The CDR3 nucleotides are TGTGCCAGCAGCTCCGGGTTCAGCGCGGAAGAGACCCAGTACTTC.